In this sample, the clone carrying this T cell receptor (beta chain) turned up many times. Clinical symptoms, serum thyroxine and TRAb, thyroid ultrasound and orbital computed tomography together formed the diagnostic basis. Amplification targeted TCR beta CDR3 regions from RNA transcripts. An initial round of RT-PCR targeting the TCR CDR3 relied on the HTBI primer set. TCRdb re-called the multiplex PCR reads through MiXCR, storing one row per CDR3 protein. The data show about 350,000 distinct CDR3 sequences, 15% to 20% seen once. This record belongs to a study of T cells in Graves' hyperthyroidism and ophthalmopathy. This CDR3 comprises 12 residues. Germline CDR1 reads DFQATT; CDR2 reads SNEGSKA (reference sequence). Trimming removed 6 bases at V and 4 bases at J, with 12 bases between.

The sequence came from a woman in her forties with Graves' ophthalmopathy. V and J are TRBV20-1 and TRBJ1-2; D may be TRBD1 (6 bases). Sequencing used blood. Written as DNA, the CDR3 is TGCAGTGCCACTGACAGGTCCTATGGCTACACCTTC. This codes for CSATDRSYGYTF.